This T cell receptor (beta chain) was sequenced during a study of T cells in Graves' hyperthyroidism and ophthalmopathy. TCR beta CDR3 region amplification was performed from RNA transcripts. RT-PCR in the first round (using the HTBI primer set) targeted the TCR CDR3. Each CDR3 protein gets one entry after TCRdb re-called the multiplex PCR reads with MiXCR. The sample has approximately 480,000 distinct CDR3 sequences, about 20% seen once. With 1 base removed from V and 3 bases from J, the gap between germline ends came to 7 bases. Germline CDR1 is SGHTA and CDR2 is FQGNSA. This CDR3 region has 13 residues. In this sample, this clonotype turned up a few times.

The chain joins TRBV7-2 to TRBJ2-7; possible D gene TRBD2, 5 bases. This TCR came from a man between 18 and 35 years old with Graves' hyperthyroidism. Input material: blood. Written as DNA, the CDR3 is TGTGCCAGCAGCTTAGAGAGGGTCTACGAGCAGTACTTC. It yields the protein CASSLERVYEQYF.